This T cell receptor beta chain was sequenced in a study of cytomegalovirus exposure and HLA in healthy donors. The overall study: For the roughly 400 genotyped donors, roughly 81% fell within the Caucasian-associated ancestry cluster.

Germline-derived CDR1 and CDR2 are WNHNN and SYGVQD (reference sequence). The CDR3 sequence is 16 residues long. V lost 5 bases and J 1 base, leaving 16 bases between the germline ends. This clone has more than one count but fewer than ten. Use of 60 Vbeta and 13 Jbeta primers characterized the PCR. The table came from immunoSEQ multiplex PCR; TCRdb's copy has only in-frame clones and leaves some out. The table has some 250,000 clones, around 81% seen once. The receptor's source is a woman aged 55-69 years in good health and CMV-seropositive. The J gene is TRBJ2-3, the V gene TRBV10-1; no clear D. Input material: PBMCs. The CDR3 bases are TGCGCCAGCAGTCCCGGAGCCATTGGTCGCACAGATACGCAGTATTTT. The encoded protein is CASSPGAIGRTDTQYF.